The next 22 T cell receptor beta chains were all read from a single sample in a study of cytomegalovirus exposure and HLA in healthy donors. The PCR was carried out with 60 Vbeta primers and 13 Jbeta primers. Method: immunoSEQ multiplex PCR; TCRdb's copy keeps in-frame clones and lacks some. The profile shows 150,000 to 200,000 clones, more than 60% of them singletons. Input material: PBMCs. Source of these receptors: a man aged 30 to 39 in good health and CMV-seropositive.

The J gene is TRBJ2-7, the V gene TRBV5-8; D unresolved. Germline V CDR1 and CDR2: SGHTS, YDEGEE. The CDR3 has 16 residues. V lost 0 bases, J lost 5 bases, and 18 bases lay in between. The CDR3 DNA reads as TGTGCCAGCAGCTTGGCGCAGTTCACCGACTTGGACGAGCAGTACTTC. Translation: CASSLAQFTDLDEQYF. Full variable domain (rest looked up from reference TRBV5-8 and TRBJ2-7): EAGVTQSPTHLIKTRGQQATLRCSPISGHTSVYWYQQALGLGLQFLLWYDEGEERNRGNFPPRFSGRQFPNYSSELNVNALELEDSALYLCASSLAQFTDLDEQYFGPGTRLTVT.

The rearrangement joins TRBV28 to TRBJ1-4, with no clear D. Germline loops: CDR1 MDHEN, CDR2 SYDVKM. The CDR3 runs 14 residues. The ends were cut back, 6 bases at V and 0 bases at J, with 8 bases in the middle. CDR3 nucleotide sequence: TGTGCCAGCAGCCAGATCCCAACTAATGAAAAACTGTTTTTT. It codes for CASSQIPTNEKLFF.

This clone showed up just once. The gene calls are TRBV7-9 and TRBJ1-5, with 8 nucleotides matching TRBD1. V lost 0 bases and J lost 4; bases outside the gene matches: 8. This CDR3 is 17 amino acids long. CDR1 SEHNR and CDR2 FQNEAQ come from the germline V gene (reference sequence). The DNA of the CDR3 is TGTGCCAGCAGCTTAGCCGGGACAGGAGGTTTGAATCAGCCCCAGCATTTT. Its translation is CASSLAGTGGLNQPQHF.

This sequence joins TRBV5-1 and TRBJ1-3; 9 nucleotides align to TRBD1. The CDR3 covers 15 residues. The V and J ends lost 2 bases and 3 bases, in that order; junction bases with no gene match: 3. Germline-derived CDR1 and CDR2 are SGHRS and YFSETQ. The CDR3 spells CASSLTGGGGNTIYF. In DNA form, the CDR3 reads TGCGCCAGCAGCTTAACAGGGGGCGGTGGAAACACCATATATTTT.

The rearrangement links TRBV19 to TRBJ2-1; D unresolved. The CDR3 contains 12 residues. The germline V gene has CDR1 LNHDA and CDR2 SQIVND (reference sequence). The germline V and J ends were trimmed by 4 bases and 7 bases, with 8 bases remaining between them. The CDR3 nucleotides are TGTGCCAGTAGTACCGCGGAGAATGAGCAGTTCTTC. It codes for CASSTAENEQFF.

The rearrangement joins TRBV7-9 to TRBJ2-2, with a tentative D call TRBD1 (6 bases). Germline values: CDR1 SEHNR, CDR2 FQNEAQ (reference sequence). Trimming took off 8 bases at V and 7 bases at J, with 17 bases between the two ends. The CDR3 is 14 amino acids. The CDR3 region is CASPGTLGGGELFF. In DNA form, the CDR3 reads TGTGCCAGCCCGGGGACACTAGGAGGCGGGGAGCTGTTTTTT.

This clone has a handful of counts. The rearrangement uses TRBV7-9 and TRBJ1-1; D unclear. This CDR3 comprises 14 residues. V dropped 6 bases and J dropped 5 bases, with 16 bases sitting between them. Germline V gives CDR1 SEHNR, CDR2 FQNEAQ (reference sequence). CDR3 coding DNA: TGTGCCAGCAGTGTCGGGTCAACGGGAACTGAAGCTTTCTTT. This encodes CASSVGSTGTEAFF.

The chain combines TRBV9 with TRBJ1-5, with a possible D match to TRBD1 (6 bases). The germline V gene has CDR1 SGDLS and CDR2 YYNGEE. This CDR3 region has 15 residues. Trimming left V 0 bases short and J 3 bases short, with 10 bases between. The DNA for the CDR3 is TGTGCCAGCAGCGTAGTGGGGGGGCTCAATCAGCCCCAGCATTTT. It codes for CASSVVGGLNQPQHF. The variable domain in full, with the rest retrieved from reference TRBV9 and TRBJ1-5, is DSGVTQTPKHLITATGQRVTLRCSPRSGDLSVYWYQQSLDQGLQFLIQYYNGEERAKGNILERFSAQQFPDLHSELNLSSLELGDSALYFCASSVVGGLNQPQHFGDGTRLSIL.

The chain combines TRBV28 with TRBJ1-2; D is unresolved. The CDR3 totals 14 residues. Trimming stripped 8 bases from V and 8 bases from J, with 21 bases between. The germline V gene encodes CDR1 MDHEN and CDR2 SYDVKM. The CDR3 reads CASLNRWNQAGYTF. The CDR3 region has the DNA TGTGCCAGCCTCAACCGGTGGAACCAGGCGGGCTACACCTTC.

The V and J genes are TRBV2 and TRBJ2-1, with TRBD1 identical over 8 bases. Trimming removed 6 bases from V and 2 bases from J; junction bases left unmatched: 3. The CDR3 has 14 residues. Germline CDR1 SNHLY, CDR2 FYNNEI. The CDR3 sequence is CASRPQGAYNEQFF. The DNA for the CDR3 is TGTGCCAGCAGGCCACAGGGGGCCTACAATGAGCAGTTCTTC.

In the case of this clone: This sample also contains other DNA sequences that code for the same CDR3. The chain couples TRBV7-9 to TRBJ2-1; unclear D gene. This CDR3 region has 15 residues. Deletions cut 0 bases from V and 0 bases from J, with 6 bases between. Germline V gene lookup returns CDR1 SEHNR and CDR2 FQNEAQ (reference sequence). CDR3 residues: CASSLARSSYNEQFF. DNA of the CDR3: TGTGCCAGCAGCTTAGCGCGGAGCTCCTACAATGAGCAGTTCTTC.

The genes are TRBV30 and TRBJ2-7; possible D gene TRBD1, 6 bases. The V gene lost 2 bases and the J gene lost 2 bases, with 16 bases spanning the gap. Germline V gene sequence: CDR1 GTSNPN, CDR2 SVGIG (reference sequence). The CDR3 is made up of 15 amino acids. The CDR3 region has the DNA TGTGCCTGGAGTTCTGACGGGACACTCCCCTACGAGCAGTACTTC. It is translated as CAWSSDGTLPYEQYF.

The rearrangement uses TRBV5-1 and TRBJ1-4, with TRBD1 matching 7 bases. The ends lost 4 bases at V and 8 bases at J; junction bases unmatched: 11. This CDR3 comprises 15 residues. The V gene's germline CDR1 is SGHRS and CDR2 YFSETQ. The CDR3 protein is CASSPEGGGGEKLFF. CDR3 sequence (DNA): TGCGCCAGCAGCCCGGAGGGAGGAGGGGGCGAAAAACTGTTTTTT.

The chain couples TRBV5-1 to TRBJ1-4; D is unresolved. The V end lost 0 bases, the J end lost 6 bases, and 15 bases lay between the germline ends. Germline V CDR1 and CDR2: SGHRS, YFSETQ. This CDR3 is 16 amino acids long. For the CDR3, the DNA is TGCGCCAGCAGCTTGGGACGCGGGAAGGGAGATGAAAAACTGTTTTTT. Protein product: CASSLGRGKGDEKLFF.

This clone has only one observation. V usage is TRBV10-1 and J usage is TRBJ1-2; 8 bases are shared with TRBD1. CDR1 and CDR2 from the germline V gene are WNHNN and SYGVQD (reference sequence). The V gene end was trimmed by 5 bases and the J gene end by 7 bases; junction bases not matched to a gene: 9. The CDR3 extends over 14 amino acids. Here the CDR3 DNA reads TGCGCCAGCAGTCCTAACGGACAGGGCTCTGGCTACACCTTC. It yields the protein CASSPNGQGSGYTF.

In DNA, the CDR3 is TGCGCCAGCAGCCCGACAGGGGTGGAGGAGACCCAGTACTTC. It codes for CASSPTGVEETQYF. This sequence joins TRBV5-1 and TRBJ2-5; 8 bases line up with TRBD1. The CDR3 extends over 14 amino acids. Germline CDR1 SGHRS, CDR2 YFSETQ. With 4 bases clipped from V and 5 bases from J, the junction kept 7 bases outside the gene matches.

The chain joins TRBV19 to TRBJ1-1; a weak D match, TRBD1 (5 bases). CDR3 length: 14 residues. V was shortened by 3 bases and J by 5 bases, with 13 bases between the two germline ends. The germline gives CDR1 LNHDA, CDR2 SQIVND (reference sequence). DNA of the CDR3: TGTGCCAGTAGTATTCGGGGGGTAACTACTGAAGCTTTCTTT. Protein product: CASSIRGVTTEAFF.

This clone was counted once. The chain employs TRBV20-1 and TRBJ2-1; 7 bases are shared with TRBD1. V was clipped by 5 bases and J by 8 bases; unmatched bases: 3. This CDR3 spans 11 amino acids. The germline V gene encodes CDR1 DFQATT and CDR2 SNEGSKA (reference sequence). The CDR3 sequence is CSAQGVDEQFF. The CDR3 DNA reads TGCAGTGCTCAGGGGGTAGATGAGCAGTTCTTC.

This clone was observed a handful of times. The rearrangement joins TRBV6-1 to TRBJ2-2; 9 bases align to TRBD1. V shed 9 bases and J 7 bases; nucleotides not matched to a gene: 12. Per the germline V gene, CDR1 is MNHNS and CDR2 is SASEGT. CDR3 size: 15 residues. The CDR3: CASVPGQGEVGELFF. The CDR3 DNA reads as TGTGCCAGTGTCCCGGGACAGGGTGAGGTCGGGGAGCTGTTTTTT.

This clone was observed a few times. This chain uses TRBV6-1 with TRBJ1-5; D gene unclear. The V end lost 6 bases, the J end lost 5 bases, and 14 bases lay between the germline ends. The CDR3 is 14 residues long. From germline, CDR1 is MNHNS and CDR2 SASEGT. CDR3 sequence: CASRLHSNDQPQHF. The CDR3 DNA follows: TGTGCCAGCAGATTACATTCAAATGATCAGCCCCAGCATTTT.

The chain combines TRBV19 with TRBJ2-1; 15 bases align to TRBD2. Trimming cost V 9 bases and J 10 bases; bases outside gene matches: 7. The germline V gene has CDR1 LNHDA and CDR2 SQIVND (reference sequence). CDR3 length: 14 residues. The CDR3, as DNA: TGTGCCAGCGGACTAGCGGGAGGGTCCGGCGAGCAGTTCTTC. It is translated as CASGLAGGSGEQFF.

V is TRBV5-1 and J is TRBJ2-7, with 8 positions matching TRBD1. The CDR3 has 15 amino acids. The V segment lost 4 bases and the J segment 6 bases; nucleotides outside the gene matches: 12. Per germline, CDR1 SGHRS and CDR2 YFSETQ. The CDR3 region is CASSPRQGSRTEQYF. Written as DNA, the CDR3 is TGCGCCAGCAGCCCCCGACAGGGGAGTAGGACCGAGCAGTACTTC. The full variable domain, completed using reference TRBV5-1 and TRBJ2-7, is KAGVTQTPRYLIKTRGQQVTLSCSPISGHRSVSWYQQTPGQGLQFLFEYFSETQRNKGNFPGRFSGRQFSNSRSEMNVSTLELGDSALYLCASSPRQGSRTEQYFGPGTRLTVT.